The 21 T cell receptor beta chains below were found in one sample sequenced in a study of regulatory T cells in long-lasting Graves disease. Time point specified: newly diagnosed GD, antithyroid drugs for less than 3 months. RNA isolated from PBMCs was used to make the TCR library. Construction of the TCR beta libraries employed iRepertoire HTBI primers in conjunction with Arm-PCR of CDR3 regions. TCRdb independently ran MiXCR on the multiplex PCR reads; one entry per CDR3 protein. The data show 250,000 or so distinct CDR3 sequences, around 20% seen once. This specimen was peripheral blood mononuclear cells (PBMCs), taken at new diagnosis, from a patient treated with antithyroid drugs. The receptors derive from a female donor with Graves disease.

This clonotype was found many times. This chain uses TRBV6-1 with TRBJ2-2, with D possibly TRBD1 on 6 matching bases. CDR1 and CDR2 (germline): MNHNS, SASEGT. This CDR3 spans 15 amino acids. Between the trimmed V and J ends, which lost 6 bases and 1 base, there was a span of 12 bases. The CDR3 reads CASSRDKGNTGELFF. The CDR3 DNA reads TGTGCCAGCAGCCGGGACAAGGGGAACACCGGGGAGCTGTTTTTT.

Details on this clonotype: A far larger clone lies a single base away; this is likely a read error. The V call is TRBV11-2, the J call TRBJ2-3; D is unresolved. Germline V CDR1 and CDR2: SGHAT, FQNNGV. CDR3 length equals 12 residues. Trimming removed 1 base at V and 6 bases at J, with 5 bases between. The CDR3 reads CASSLGVDTQYF. The CDR3 DNA follows: TGTGCCAGCAGCTTAGGTGTGGATACGCAGTATTTT.

This clonotype occurred many times. The genes are TRBV6-1 and TRBJ2-3; D may be TRBD1 or TRBD2 (6 bases each). Germline lookup yields CDR1 MNHNS and CDR2 SASEGT. The V gene lost 9 bases and the J gene lost 1 base, with 14 bases spanning the gap. The CDR3 is made up of 14 amino acids. The CDR3: CASHLGGRTDTQYF. The DNA of the CDR3 is TGTGCCAGTCACCTCGGGGGCCGCACAGATACGCAGTATTTT.

This clonotype appeared many times. The V and J genes are TRBV7-2 and TRBJ2-5; D gene ambiguous. This CDR3 region has 13 residues. CDR1 SGHTA and CDR2 FQGNSA come from the germline V gene. Deletions cut 4 bases from V and 1 base from J, with 7 bases between. The CDR3, as DNA: TGTGCCAGCAGCTCCCCCACCCAAGAGACCCAGTACTTC. Translation: CASSSPTQETQYF. The full variable domain, rest sourced from reference TRBV7-2 and TRBJ2-5, is GAGVSQSPSNKVTEKGKDVELRCDPISGHTALYWYRQSLGQGLEFLIYFQGNSAPDKSGLPSDRFSAERTGGSVSTLTIQRTQQEDSAVYLCASSSPTQETQYFGPGTRLLVL.

This clonotype was counted at least ten times. The chain links TRBV12-3 or TRBV12-4 to TRBJ2-2; 7 nucleotides match TRBD2. This CDR3 has 13 residues. V lost 8 bases and J lost 6; bases outside the gene matches: 6. CDR3 in DNA: TGTGCCAGCCGCTTAGCGGGCCCCGGGGAGCTGTTTTTT. Protein sequence: CASRLAGPGELFF.

This clonotype was counted at least ten times. This CDR3 is CATSDFGSVGAFF. In nucleotides, the CDR3 is TGTGCCACCAGTGATTTTGGCTCGGTCGGAGCTTTCTTT. The chain has TRBV24-1 and TRBJ1-1, with D hard to call. The CDR3 covers 13 residues. Between the trimmed V and J ends, which lost 1 base and 10 bases, there was a span of 12 bases. Germline CDR1 and CDR2: KGHDR and SFDVKD.

This clonotype was found a few times. This likely stems from a read error, as it lies one base from a far larger clone. The chain combines TRBV7-2 with TRBJ2-3; possibly TRBD2 for D (6 bases). Germline V CDR1 and CDR2: SGHTA, FQGNSA. V lost 3 bases, J lost 2 bases, and 12 bases lay in between. The CDR3 sequence is 15 residues long. The CDR3: CASSFTGAYTDTQYF. The DNA of the CDR3 is TGTGCCAGCAGCTTTACGGGAGCCTACACAGATACGCAGTATTTT.

V gene TRBV5-1 combines with J gene TRBJ2-7; 7 nucleotides align to TRBD1. CDR3 size: 13 residues. Trimming took 4 bases from V and 2 from J; bases not matched to a gene: 3. In germline, CDR1 is SGHRS, CDR2 YFSETQ. Here the CDR3 DNA reads TGCGCCAGCAGCGAAGGGGGCGCCTACGAGCAGTACTTC. Encoded protein: CASSEGGAYEQYF.

Of note for this clonotype: Since a far larger clone is one base different, this is likely a read error. This chain links TRBV7-9 with TRBJ1-2; 8 positions match TRBD1. The CDR3 extends over 13 amino acids. Germline CDR1 is SEHNR and CDR2 is FQNEAQ (reference sequence). The chain's CDR3 is CANSQTGDMRYTF. For the CDR3, the DNA is TGTGCCAACAGCCAGACAGGGGATATGCGATACACCTTC.

The chain links TRBV11-2 to TRBJ2-7; TRBD2 aligns across 8 bases. The germline V gene encodes CDR1 SGHAT and CDR2 FQNNGV. The length of the CDR3 is 15 residues. Germline trimming cut 1 base from V and 7 bases from J; bases unmatched to any gene: 9. The CDR3 DNA sequence: TGTGCCAGCAGCTTAGCGTGGGAATCTAGCGGGGAGCAGTACTTC. Its translation: CASSLAWESSGEQYF.

There are many counts of this clonotype. The chain has TRBV6-2 or TRBV6-3 and TRBJ1-1; no clear D. The germline V gene encodes CDR1 MNHEY and CDR2 SVGEGT. The CDR3 runs 14 residues. V was cut by 2 bases and J by 4 bases, with 11 bases left in between. The CDR3 loop is CASSYRDLGTEAFF. In DNA form, the CDR3 reads TGTGCCAGCAGTTACAGGGATTTGGGCACTGAAGCTTTCTTT.

The table lists this clonotype with many counts. This chain connects TRBV2 to TRBJ2-2, with TRBD1 as a possible D gene (5 bases). The CDR3 consists of 13 residues. V was shortened by 5 bases and J by 5 bases, with 9 bases between the two germline ends. CDR1 and CDR2 (germline): SNHLY, FYNNEI. The CDR3 nucleotides are TGTGCCAGCAGTTTCCGACAGACCGGGGAGCTGTTTTTT. This codes for CASSFRQTGELFF.

This clonotype was seen repeatedly, ten times or more. This CDR3 reads CSAKGTRSYNEQFF. In DNA form, the CDR3 reads TGCAGTGCTAAAGGGACTAGGTCGTACAATGAGCAGTTCTTC. The chain is built from TRBV20-1 and TRBJ2-1; 8 bases fit TRBD2. J gave up 4 bases and V 4 bases, and 6 bases lay outside the gene matches. Per germline, CDR1 DFQATT and CDR2 SNEGSKA (reference sequence). The CDR3 contains 14 residues.

The V call is TRBV20-1, the J call TRBJ2-1; D may match TRBD1 or TRBD2 (5 bases each). The CDR3 contains 18 residues. Germline CDR1 DFQATT, CDR2 SNEGSKA (reference sequence). V dropped 0 bases and J dropped 0 bases, with 18 bases sitting between them. The CDR3 loop reads CSARDLSESGFSYNEQFF. CDR3 sequence (DNA): TGCAGTGCTAGAGACCTTAGCGAGTCAGGGTTCTCCTACAATGAGCAGTTCTTC.

Many counts were recorded for this clonotype. V and J are TRBV7-8 and TRBJ2-7; TRBD1 might be the D (5 bases). CDR1 SGHVS and CDR2 FQNEAQ come from the germline V gene. CDR3 length: 13 amino acids. V was trimmed by 5 bases and J by 2 bases, leaving 10 bases between them. The CDR3 nucleotides are TGTGCCAGCAGCCCCAGGGTTCCCTACGAGCAGTACTTC. Translated, it gives CASSPRVPYEQYF.

V gene TRBV10-1 combines with J gene TRBJ2-3, with a tentative D call TRBD1 (6 bases). This CDR3 contains 15 residues. Germline V gives CDR1 WNHNN, CDR2 SYGVQD (reference sequence). The V gene lost 6 bases and the J gene lost 3 bases, with 16 bases spanning the gap. The CDR3 is CASSRTGTMTDTQYF. The CDR3 DNA sequence: TGCGCCAGCAGCCGGACCGGGACAATGACAGATACGCAGTATTTT.

DNA for the CDR3: TGCGCCAGCAGCCAACTGTCGGGGGCTACCAAAAACATTCAGTACTTC. This sequence encodes CASSQLSGATKNIQYF. This chain links TRBV4-1 with TRBJ2-4; D is perhaps TRBD1 or TRBD2 (6 bases each). Germline-derived CDR1 and CDR2 are MGHRA and YSYEKL. The ends were cut back, 2 bases at V and 2 bases at J, with 13 bases in the middle. This CDR3 has 16 residues.

This chain connects TRBV2 to TRBJ2-1; 9 positions match TRBD1. The CDR3 contains 15 residues. With V trimmed by 3 bases and J by 6 bases, 6 bases remained unmatched. Germline CDR1 SNHLY, CDR2 FYNNEI. The CDR3 region is CASSDTGGAGNEQFF. DNA for the CDR3: TGTGCCAGCAGTGACACAGGGGGCGCGGGCAATGAGCAGTTCTTC.

This clonotype was counted many times. V and J are TRBV5-1 and TRBJ1-4; D not certain. Trimming removed 1 base at V and 8 bases at J, with 18 bases between. This CDR3 comprises 16 residues. Germline V CDR1 and CDR2: SGHRS, YFSETQ. The CDR3 coding sequence is TGCGCCAGCAGCTTGTGGCAGGCCACCGGTAGAGAAAAACTGTTTTTT. This encodes CASSLWQATGREKLFF.

This clonotype was detected once. The chain is built from TRBV7-2 and TRBJ2-1; 14 positions agree with TRBD2. The CDR3 sequence is 15 residues long. Germline V gene data show CDR1 as SGHTA and CDR2 as FQGNSA. The J segment lost 10 bases and the V segment lost 6 bases, leaving 8 bases of the junction unmatched. CDR3 loop: CASSSGTSGRWEQFF. The CDR3 DNA sequence: TGTGCCAGCAGTTCAGGGACTAGCGGGAGATGGGAGCAGTTCTTC.

This clonotype was picked up many times. DNA of the CDR3: TGCAGTGCTACCATACTAGCGGGAGGGACCACAGATACGCAGTATTTT. Protein: CSATILAGGTTDTQYF. This chain links TRBV20-1 with TRBJ2-3; 13 bases are a match to TRBD2. Germline values: CDR1 DFQATT, CDR2 SNEGSKA (reference sequence). CDR3 length: 16 residues. Trimming cost V 4 bases and J 2 bases; bases outside gene matches: 6.